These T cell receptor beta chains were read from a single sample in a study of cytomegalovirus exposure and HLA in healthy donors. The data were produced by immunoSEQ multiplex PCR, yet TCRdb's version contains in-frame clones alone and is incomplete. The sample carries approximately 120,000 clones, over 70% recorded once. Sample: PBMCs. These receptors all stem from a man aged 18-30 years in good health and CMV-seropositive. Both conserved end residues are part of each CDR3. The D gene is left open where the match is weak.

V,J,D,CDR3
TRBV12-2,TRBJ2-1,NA,CASRLASRTGGAASPYNEQFF
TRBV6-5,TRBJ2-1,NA,CASRPRRADYNEQFF
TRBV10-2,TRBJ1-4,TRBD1,CASSAGQGIAANEKLFF
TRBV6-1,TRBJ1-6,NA,CASSENIFRPSPLHF
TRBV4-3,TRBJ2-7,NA,CASSHPSRGSSYEQYF
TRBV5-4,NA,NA,CASSSPGQPYEQYF
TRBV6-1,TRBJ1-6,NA,CASSEKFFGASSYNSPLHF
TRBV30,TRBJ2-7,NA,CAWSVVAGGPYEQYF
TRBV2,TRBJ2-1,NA,CASRGAVVDEQFF
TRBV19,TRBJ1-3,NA,CASKRYRAGNTIYF
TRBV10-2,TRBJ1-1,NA,CASSESPGAEAFF
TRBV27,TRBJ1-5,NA,CASSDTPSSPQHF
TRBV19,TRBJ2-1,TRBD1,CASSMTGVMSEQFF
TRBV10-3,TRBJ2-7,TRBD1,CAIHRDRDHEQYF
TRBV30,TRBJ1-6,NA,CAWSVKGYSPLHF
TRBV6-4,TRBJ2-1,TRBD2,CASSGTSGGFNEQFF
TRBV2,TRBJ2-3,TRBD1,CASRKGANTQYF
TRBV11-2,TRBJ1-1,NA,CASSSTAGNTEAFF